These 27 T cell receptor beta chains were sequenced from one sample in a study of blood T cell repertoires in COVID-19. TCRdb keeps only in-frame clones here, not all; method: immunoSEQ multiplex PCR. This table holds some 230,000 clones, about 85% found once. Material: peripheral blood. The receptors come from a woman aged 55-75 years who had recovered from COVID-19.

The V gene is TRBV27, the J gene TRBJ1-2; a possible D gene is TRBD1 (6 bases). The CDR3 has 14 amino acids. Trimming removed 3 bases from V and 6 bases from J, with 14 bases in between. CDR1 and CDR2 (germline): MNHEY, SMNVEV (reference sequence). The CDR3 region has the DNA TGTGCCAGCAGTTTCGGGGCAGGGGCTAATGGCTACACCTTC. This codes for CASSFGAGANGYTF.

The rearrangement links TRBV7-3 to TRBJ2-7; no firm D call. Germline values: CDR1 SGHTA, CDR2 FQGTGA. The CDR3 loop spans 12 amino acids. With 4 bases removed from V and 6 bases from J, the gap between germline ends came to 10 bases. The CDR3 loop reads CASSSSPGEQYF. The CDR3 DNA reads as TGTGCCAGCAGCTCTTCGCCGGGCGAGCAGTACTTC. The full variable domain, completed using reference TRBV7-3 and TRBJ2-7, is GAGVSQTPSNKVTEKGKYVELRCDPISGHTALYWYRQSLGQGPEFLIYFQGTGAADDSGLPNDRFFAVRPEGSVSTLKIQRTERGDSAVYLCASSSSPGEQYFGPGTRLTVT.

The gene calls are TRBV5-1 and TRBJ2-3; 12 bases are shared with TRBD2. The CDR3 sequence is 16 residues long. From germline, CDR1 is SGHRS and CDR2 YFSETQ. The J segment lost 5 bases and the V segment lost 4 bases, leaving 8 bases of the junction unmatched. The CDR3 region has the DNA TGCGCCAGCAGCCCGAGGACTAGCGGGGCTGAAGATACGCAGTATTTT. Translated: CASSPRTSGAEDTQYF.

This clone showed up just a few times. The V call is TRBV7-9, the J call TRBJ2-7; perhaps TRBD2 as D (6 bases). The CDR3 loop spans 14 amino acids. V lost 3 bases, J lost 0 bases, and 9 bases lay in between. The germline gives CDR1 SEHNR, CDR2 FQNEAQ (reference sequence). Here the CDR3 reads CASSLRGLSYEQYF. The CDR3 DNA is TGTGCCAGCAGCTTGCGGGGCCTCTCCTACGAGCAGTACTTC. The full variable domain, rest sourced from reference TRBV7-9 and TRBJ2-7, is DTGVSQNPRHKITKRGQNVTFRCDPISEHNRLYWYRQTLGQGPEFLTYFQNEAQLEKSRLLSDRFSAERPKGSFSTLEIQRTEQGDSAMYLCASSLRGLSYEQYFGPGTRLTVT.

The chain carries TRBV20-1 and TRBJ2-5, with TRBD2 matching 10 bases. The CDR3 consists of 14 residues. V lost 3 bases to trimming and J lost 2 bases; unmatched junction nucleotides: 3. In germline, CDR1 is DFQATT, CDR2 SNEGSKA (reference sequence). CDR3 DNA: TGCAGTGCTAGTTTAGCGGGGGGACAAGAGACCCAGTACTTC. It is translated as CSASLAGGQETQYF.

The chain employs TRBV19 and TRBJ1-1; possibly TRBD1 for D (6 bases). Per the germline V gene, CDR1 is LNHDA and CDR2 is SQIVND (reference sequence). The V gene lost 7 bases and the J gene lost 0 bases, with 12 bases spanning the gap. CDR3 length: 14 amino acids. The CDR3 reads CASTGGRMNTEAFF. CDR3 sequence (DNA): TGTGCCAGTACGGGGGGGCGTATGAACACTGAAGCTTTCTTT.

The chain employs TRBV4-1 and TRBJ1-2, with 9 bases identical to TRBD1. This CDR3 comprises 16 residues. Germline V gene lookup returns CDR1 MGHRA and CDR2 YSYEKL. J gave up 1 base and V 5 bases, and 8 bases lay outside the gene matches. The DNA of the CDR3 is TGCGCCAGCAGCGAAACAGGGGGCATGGTTAACTATGGCTACACCTTC. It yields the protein CASSETGGMVNYGYTF.

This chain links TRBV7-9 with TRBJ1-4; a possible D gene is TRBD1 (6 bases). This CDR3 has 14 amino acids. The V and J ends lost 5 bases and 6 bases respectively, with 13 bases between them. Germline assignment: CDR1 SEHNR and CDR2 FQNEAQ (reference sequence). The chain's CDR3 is CASSHREGDEKLFF. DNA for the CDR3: TGTGCCAGCAGCCACAGGGAGGGGGATGAAAAACTGTTTTTT.

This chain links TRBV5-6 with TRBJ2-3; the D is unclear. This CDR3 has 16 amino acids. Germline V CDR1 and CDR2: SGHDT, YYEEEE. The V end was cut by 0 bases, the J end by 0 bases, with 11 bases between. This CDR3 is CASSLGGLTSTDTQYF. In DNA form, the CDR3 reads TGTGCCAGCAGCTTGGGCGGCTTAACTAGCACAGATACGCAGTATTTT.

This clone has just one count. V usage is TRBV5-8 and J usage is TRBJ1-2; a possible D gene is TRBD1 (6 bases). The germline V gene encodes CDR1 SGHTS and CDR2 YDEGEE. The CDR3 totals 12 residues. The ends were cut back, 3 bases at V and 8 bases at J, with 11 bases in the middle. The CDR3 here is CASSWLRGGYTF. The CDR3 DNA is TGTGCCAGCAGCTGGCTCAGGGGAGGCTACACCTTC.

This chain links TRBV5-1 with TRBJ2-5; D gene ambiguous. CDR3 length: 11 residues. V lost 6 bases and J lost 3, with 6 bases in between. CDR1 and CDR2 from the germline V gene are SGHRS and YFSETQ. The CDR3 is CASTGEETQYF. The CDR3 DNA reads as TGCGCCAGCACTGGAGAAGAGACCCAGTACTTC.

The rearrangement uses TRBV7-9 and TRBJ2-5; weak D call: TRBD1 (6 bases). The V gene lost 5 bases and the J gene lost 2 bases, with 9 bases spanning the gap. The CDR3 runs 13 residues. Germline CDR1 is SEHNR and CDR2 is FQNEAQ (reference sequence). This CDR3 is CASSRTAQETQYF. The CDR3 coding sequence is TGTGCCAGCAGCCGGACAGCACAAGAGACCCAGTACTTC.

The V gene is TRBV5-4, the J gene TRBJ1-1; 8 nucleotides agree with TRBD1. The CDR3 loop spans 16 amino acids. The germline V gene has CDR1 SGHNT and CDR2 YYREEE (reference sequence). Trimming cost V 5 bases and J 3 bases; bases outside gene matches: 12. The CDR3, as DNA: TGTGCCAGCAGTTCCCGGACAGGGACGAGGGACACTGAAGCTTTCTTT. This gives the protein CASSSRTGTRDTEAFF. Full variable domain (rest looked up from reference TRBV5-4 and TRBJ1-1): ETGVTQSPTHLIKTRGQQVTLRCSSQSGHNTVSWYQQALGQGPQFIFQYYREEENGRGNFPPRFSGLQFPNYSSELNVNALELDDSALYLCASSSRTGTRDTEAFFGQGTRLTVV.

The CDR3 DNA is TGTGCCAGCAGCTTGGACCTAGCGGGGACAGATACGCAGTATTTT. Translating gives CASSLDLAGTDTQYF. The V gene is TRBV5-8, the J gene TRBJ2-3; 9 bases align to TRBD2. The CDR3 is made up of 15 amino acids. The germline V gene has CDR1 SGHTS and CDR2 YDEGEE. The junction had 2 bases not matched to a gene; V was cut back by 0 bases and J by 3 bases.

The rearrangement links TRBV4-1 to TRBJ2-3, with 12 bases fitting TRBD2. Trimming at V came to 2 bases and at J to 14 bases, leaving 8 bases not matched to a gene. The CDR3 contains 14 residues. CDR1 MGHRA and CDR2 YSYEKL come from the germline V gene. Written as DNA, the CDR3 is TGCGCCAGCAGCCAACCACTAGCGGGGGGAGCCCTGTATTTT. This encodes CASSQPLAGGALYF.

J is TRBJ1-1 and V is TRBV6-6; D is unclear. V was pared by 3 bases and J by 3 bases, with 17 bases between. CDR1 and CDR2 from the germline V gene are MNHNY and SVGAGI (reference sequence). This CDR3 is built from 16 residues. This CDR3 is CASSYAQADGDTEAFF. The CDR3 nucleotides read TGTGCCAGCAGTTATGCCCAGGCGGACGGGGACACTGAAGCTTTCTTT.

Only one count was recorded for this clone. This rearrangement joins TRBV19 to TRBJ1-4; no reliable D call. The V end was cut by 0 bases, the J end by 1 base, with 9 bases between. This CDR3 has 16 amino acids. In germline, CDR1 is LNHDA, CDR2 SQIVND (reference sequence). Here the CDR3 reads CASSIDRRGTNEKLFF. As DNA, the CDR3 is TGTGCCAGTAGTATAGATCGGCGAGGAACTAATGAAAAACTGTTTTTT.

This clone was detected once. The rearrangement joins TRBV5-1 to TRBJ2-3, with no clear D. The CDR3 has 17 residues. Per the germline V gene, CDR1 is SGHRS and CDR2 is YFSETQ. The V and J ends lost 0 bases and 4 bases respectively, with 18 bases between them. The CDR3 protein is CASSLDGLGFNADTQYF. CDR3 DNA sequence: TGCGCCAGCAGCTTGGATGGTCTCGGGTTCAACGCAGATACGCAGTATTTT.

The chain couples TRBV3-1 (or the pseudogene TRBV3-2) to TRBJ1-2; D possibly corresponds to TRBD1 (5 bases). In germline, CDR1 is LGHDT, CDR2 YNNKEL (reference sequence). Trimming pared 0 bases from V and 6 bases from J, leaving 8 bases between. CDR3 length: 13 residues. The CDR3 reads CASSQDPRDGYTF. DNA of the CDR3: TGTGCCAGCAGCCAAGACCCCAGGGATGGCTACACCTTC.

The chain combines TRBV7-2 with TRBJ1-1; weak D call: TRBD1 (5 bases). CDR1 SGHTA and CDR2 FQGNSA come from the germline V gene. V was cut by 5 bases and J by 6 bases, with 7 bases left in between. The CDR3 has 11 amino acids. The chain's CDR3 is CASSQTAEAFF. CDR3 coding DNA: TGTGCCAGCAGCCAGACAGCTGAAGCTTTCTTT.

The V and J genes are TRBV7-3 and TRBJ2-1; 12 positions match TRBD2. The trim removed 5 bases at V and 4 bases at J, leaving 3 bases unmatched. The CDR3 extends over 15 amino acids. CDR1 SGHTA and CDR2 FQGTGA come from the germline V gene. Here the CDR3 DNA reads TGTGCCAGCAGCCCTAGCGGGGGGGTTTACAATGAGCAGTTCTTC. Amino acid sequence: CASSPSGGVYNEQFF.

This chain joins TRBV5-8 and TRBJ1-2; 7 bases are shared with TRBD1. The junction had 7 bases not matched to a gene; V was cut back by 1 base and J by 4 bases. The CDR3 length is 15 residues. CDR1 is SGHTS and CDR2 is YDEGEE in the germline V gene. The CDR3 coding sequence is TGTGCCAGCAGCTTGTCAGGGACAGACCTCTATGGCTACACCTTC. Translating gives CASSLSGTDLYGYTF.

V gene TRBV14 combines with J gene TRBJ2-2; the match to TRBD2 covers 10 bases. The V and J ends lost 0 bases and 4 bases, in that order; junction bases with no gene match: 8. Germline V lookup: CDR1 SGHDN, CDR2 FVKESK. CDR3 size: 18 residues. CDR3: CASSQETDSGGFTGELFF. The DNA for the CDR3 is TGTGCCAGCAGCCAAGAAACGGATAGCGGGGGGTTCACCGGGGAGCTGTTTTTT.

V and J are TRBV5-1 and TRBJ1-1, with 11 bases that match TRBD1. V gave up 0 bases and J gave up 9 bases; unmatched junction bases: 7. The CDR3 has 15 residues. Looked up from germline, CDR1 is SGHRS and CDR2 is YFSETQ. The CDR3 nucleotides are TGCGCCAGCAGCTTGGACGGGACAGGGGGTTTGAAAGCTTTCTTT. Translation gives CASSLDGTGGLKAFF.

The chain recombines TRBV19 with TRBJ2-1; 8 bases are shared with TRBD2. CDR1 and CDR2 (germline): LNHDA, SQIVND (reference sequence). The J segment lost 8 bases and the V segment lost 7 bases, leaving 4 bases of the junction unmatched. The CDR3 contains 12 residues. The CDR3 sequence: CASKREFDEQFF. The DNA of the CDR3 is TGTGCCAGTAAGCGGGAGTTCGATGAGCAGTTCTTC.

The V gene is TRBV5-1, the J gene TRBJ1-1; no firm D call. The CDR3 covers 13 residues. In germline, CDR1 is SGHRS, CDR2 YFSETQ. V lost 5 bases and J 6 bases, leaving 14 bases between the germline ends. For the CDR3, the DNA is TGCGCCAGCAGTAAAGAGTCGGGAGCTGAAGCTTTCTTT. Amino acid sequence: CASSKESGAEAFF.

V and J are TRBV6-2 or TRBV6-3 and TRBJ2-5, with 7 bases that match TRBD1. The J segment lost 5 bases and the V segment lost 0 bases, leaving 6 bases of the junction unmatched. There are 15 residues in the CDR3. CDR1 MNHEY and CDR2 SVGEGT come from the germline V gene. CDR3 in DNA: TGTGCCAGCAGTTACTCGCTAGGGGGCGGCGAGACCCAGTACTTC. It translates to CASSYSLGGGETQYF.